This entry lists 28 T cell receptor beta chains sequenced from one sample in a study of blood T cell repertoires in COVID-19. Sequenced by immunoSEQ multiplex PCR; TCRdb stores in-frame clones only, minus some. The sample holds a few hundred thousand clones, roughly 87% seen once. The sample was PBMCs or T cells enriched from blood (not recorded which). Receptor source: a woman between 18 and 30 years old who had recovered from COVID-19.

This clone occurred once. The rearrangement links TRBV2 to TRBJ1-5; D is unclear. This CDR3 contains 15 residues. V gave up 5 bases and J gave up 5 bases, with 16 bases separating them. The germline gives CDR1 SNHLY, CDR2 FYNNEI. The CDR3 sequence: CASSHSSAEDQPQHF. The CDR3 DNA follows: TGTGCCAGCAGTCACTCGTCAGCCGAGGATCAGCCCCAGCATTTT.

The V call is TRBV28, the J call TRBJ1-2; D is unresolved. The V end was cut by 4 bases, the J end by 4 bases, with 4 bases between. Per germline, CDR1 MDHEN and CDR2 SYDVKM. The length of the CDR3 is 11 residues. The CDR3 loop is CASSSLYGYTF. The CDR3 DNA sequence: TGTGCCAGCAGTTCTCTCTATGGCTACACCTTC.

This clone occurred once. The genes are TRBV15 and TRBJ2-3, with D uncertain. Trimming took 5 bases from V and 3 from J, leaving 6 bases between them. Germline V gene sequence: CDR1 LNHNV, CDR2 YYDKDF (reference sequence). The CDR3 loop spans 12 amino acids. CDR3 amino acids: CATSPTTDTQYF. In nucleotides, the CDR3 is TGTGCCACCAGCCCAACTACAGATACGCAGTATTTT. Variable domain in full (rest from reference TRBV15 and TRBJ2-3): DAMVIQNPRYQVTQFGKPVTLSCSQTLNHNVMYWYQQKSSQAPKLLFHYYDKDFNNEADTPDNFQSRRPNTSFCFLDIRSPGLGDTAMYLCATSPTTDTQYFGPGTRLTVL.

V and J are TRBV7-2 and TRBJ2-7; TRBD1 matches 8 bases. The ends lost 4 bases at V and 4 bases at J; junction bases unmatched: 12. This CDR3 has 16 amino acids. The germline V gene encodes CDR1 SGHTA and CDR2 FQGNSA. The CDR3 sequence: CASSSYRGFELYEQYF. The DNA for the CDR3 is TGTGCCAGCAGCTCCTACAGGGGGTTTGAATTGTACGAGCAGTACTTC.

The rearrangement joins TRBV24-1 to TRBJ2-5, with D uncertain. Trimming stripped 5 bases from V and 5 bases from J, with 8 bases between. The CDR3 is 12 amino acids. Per the germline V gene, CDR1 is KGHDR and CDR2 is SFDVKD. The CDR3: CATSARRETQYF. The CDR3 DNA is TGTGCCACCAGTGCCAGGCGCGAGACCCAGTACTTC.

The chain employs TRBV3-1 (or the pseudogene TRBV3-2) and TRBJ2-3; tentative D call: TRBD2 (6 bases). CDR3 length equals 17 residues. V was trimmed by 0 bases and J by 0 bases, leaving 13 bases between them. Per the germline V gene, CDR1 is LGHDT and CDR2 is YNNKEL (reference sequence). CDR3 in DNA: TGTGCCAGCAGCCAAGAGCGGGGTACTCCTAGCACAGATACGCAGTATTTT. Protein product: CASSQERGTPSTDTQYF.

The V call is TRBV7-9, the J call TRBJ2-7; maybe TRBD2 (5 bases). Germline V lookup: CDR1 SEHNR, CDR2 FQNEAQ (reference sequence). The CDR3 sequence is 14 residues long. The V gene lost 6 bases and the J gene lost 3 bases, with 15 bases spanning the gap. The CDR3 DNA reads TGTGCCAGCAGTCGCGGGTGGTCGGGCTACGAGCAGTACTTC. As protein: CASSRGWSGYEQYF.

The genes are TRBV4-1 and TRBJ2-7; 7 nucleotides match TRBD2. The J segment lost 6 bases and the V segment lost 1 base, leaving 15 bases of the junction unmatched. CDR1 is MGHRA and CDR2 is YSYEKL in the germline V gene. The CDR3 is made up of 17 amino acids. The CDR3 is CASSQGRVTSQTGEQYF. The DNA for the CDR3 is TGCGCCAGCAGCCAAGGAAGGGTGACTAGCCAGACTGGCGAGCAGTACTTC.

The rearrangement links TRBV30 to TRBJ1-4; D remains ambiguous. Deletions cut 0 bases from V and 8 bases from J, with 4 bases between. Germline CDR1 is GTSNPN and CDR2 is SVGIG (reference sequence). This CDR3 is built from 11 residues. CDR3 in DNA: TGTGCCTGGAGTGTACAAGAAAAACTGTTTTTT. Its translation: CAWSVQEKLFF.

The chain joins TRBV9 to TRBJ1-1, with D possibly matching TRBD1 (6 bases). The CDR3 sequence is 12 residues long. Germline assignment: CDR1 SGDLS and CDR2 YYNGEE. The V and J ends lost 3 bases and 8 bases respectively, with 11 bases between them. The CDR3 DNA sequence: TGTGCCAGCAGCGCAGGGGTCGGCGAAGCTTTCTTT. This codes for CASSAGVGEAFF.

The rearrangement joins TRBV2 to TRBJ1-2, with 10 bases that match TRBD1. The CDR3 extends over 13 amino acids. The germline V gene encodes CDR1 SNHLY and CDR2 FYNNEI. V dropped 4 bases and J dropped 8; count of bases not matched to a gene: 4. In DNA, the CDR3 is TGTGCCAGCAGTGGGGGACAGGGGCTAGGCTACACCTTC. The encoded protein is CASSGGQGLGYTF.

This chain uses TRBV6-4 with TRBJ1-2; TRBD1 agrees at 10 bases. The germline gives CDR1 MRHNA, CDR2 SNTAGT. J was trimmed by 7 bases and V by 3 bases; bases with no gene match: 11. The CDR3 consists of 16 residues. The CDR3 protein is CASSEQPGQGLSGYTF. CDR3 coding DNA: TGTGCCAGCAGTGAGCAACCGGGACAGGGGTTGAGTGGCTACACCTTC.

V usage is TRBV6-5 and J usage is TRBJ1-2, with TRBD1 matching over 7 bases. Germline values: CDR1 MNHEY, CDR2 SVGAGI. Trimming removed 5 bases from V and 3 bases from J; junction bases left unmatched: 3. The CDR3 extends over 13 amino acids. In DNA form, the CDR3 reads TGTGCCAGCAGTCCAGACAGGGACTATGGCTACACCTTC. Protein: CASSPDRDYGYTF.

This rearrangement joins TRBV11-2 to TRBJ2-1; TRBD2 matches at 8 bases. Germline V CDR1 and CDR2: SGHAT, FQNNGV. After removal of 7 bases from V and 4 bases from J, the junction contained 12 bases not matched to a gene. There are 16 residues in the CDR3. CDR3 residues: CASTPGVAGRYNEQFF. Here the CDR3 DNA reads TGTGCCAGCACCCCGGGGGTAGCGGGGCGGTACAATGAGCAGTTCTTC.

This clone was seen more than once but under ten times. This chain connects TRBV28 to TRBJ1-4; the match to TRBD1 covers 7 bases. Per the germline V gene, CDR1 is MDHEN and CDR2 is SYDVKM. The CDR3 covers 14 residues. With V trimmed by 7 bases and J by 7 bases, 9 bases remained unmatched. The CDR3 coding sequence is TGTGCCAGCACTGCGACAGGGCTGCGTGAAAAACTGTTTTTT. It translates to CASTATGLREKLFF. Full variable domain (outside the CDR3, taken from reference TRBV28 and TRBJ1-4): DVKVTQSSRYLVKRTGEKVFLECVQDMDHENMFWYRQDPGLGLRLIYFSYDVKMKEKGDIPEGYSVSREKKERFSLILESASTNQTSMYLCASTATGLREKLFFGSGTQLSVL.

The genes are TRBV20-1 and TRBJ2-3; 10 nucleotides line up with TRBD1. Trimming at V came to 3 bases and at J to 6 bases, leaving 6 bases not matched to a gene. Germline-derived CDR1 and CDR2 are DFQATT and SNEGSKA (reference sequence). The CDR3 consists of 14 residues. CDR3 nucleotides: TGCAGTGCTAGTTCTCCGGGACAGGGGGATACGCAGTATTTT. Amino acid sequence: CSASSPGQGDTQYF.

J is TRBJ2-1 and V is TRBV7-2; 12 nucleotides align to TRBD2. Germline lookup yields CDR1 SGHTA and CDR2 FQGNSA. The ends lost 2 bases at V and 10 bases at J; junction bases unmatched: 9. This CDR3 comprises 16 residues. The CDR3 reads CASSLRSSGGAPEQFF. The CDR3 DNA follows: TGTGCCAGCAGCTTAAGGTCTAGCGGGGGGGCACCCGAGCAGTTCTTC.

The V gene is TRBV4-1, the J gene TRBJ1-3, with 7 bases fitting TRBD1. CDR1 is MGHRA and CDR2 is YSYEKL in the germline V gene. V lost 4 bases to trimming and J lost 4 bases; unmatched junction nucleotides: 10. This CDR3 has 16 residues. CDR3 protein: CASSPWTRGPGNTIYF. The CDR3 DNA is TGCGCCAGCAGCCCTTGGACAAGGGGGCCGGGAAACACCATATATTTT.

The gene calls are TRBV25-1 and TRBJ1-6, with 8 bases lining up with TRBD1. V was clipped by 7 bases and J by 7 bases; unmatched bases: 6. The CDR3 consists of 14 residues. From germline, CDR1 is MGHDK and CDR2 SYGVNS. The CDR3 loop is CASKDRVGNSPLHF. The DNA of the CDR3 is TGTGCCAGCAAGGACAGGGTGGGCAATTCACCCCTCCACTTT.

The genes are TRBV15 and TRBJ1-2; 8 nucleotides align to TRBD1. The CDR3 length is 16 residues. V lost 6 bases to trimming and J lost 7 bases; unmatched junction nucleotides: 16. Germline assignment: CDR1 LNHNV and CDR2 YYDKDF (reference sequence). This CDR3 reads CATSLPGNRDRTGYTF. CDR3 in DNA: TGTGCCACCAGTCTTCCGGGAAACCGGGACAGGACTGGCTACACCTTC.

V usage is TRBV28 and J usage is TRBJ2-1; TRBD2 agrees at 7 bases. The CDR3 totals 18 residues. Per germline, CDR1 MDHEN and CDR2 SYDVKM. V shed 2 bases, J shed 5 bases, and the junction held 15 bases outside the gene matches. CDR3 DNA: TGTGCCAGCAGTTTACTAGCGGCACTCCTGGGCGGTGACAATGAGCAGTTCTTC. Translating gives CASSLLAALLGGDNEQFF.

The genes are TRBV9 and TRBJ2-2, with a weak D call TRBD1 (6 bases). Trimming pared 0 bases from V and 7 bases from J, leaving 13 bases between. Germline V gene data show CDR1 as SGDLS and CDR2 as YYNGEE. This CDR3 contains 15 residues. The CDR3 sequence: CASSVVPQGDGELFF. In nucleotides, the CDR3 is TGTGCCAGCAGCGTAGTCCCACAGGGAGACGGGGAGCTGTTTTTT.

The V and J genes are TRBV28 and TRBJ2-7, with 11 bases matching TRBD2. Looked up from germline, CDR1 is MDHEN and CDR2 is SYDVKM. This CDR3 is built from 16 residues. After removal of 1 base from V and 6 bases from J, the junction contained 8 bases not matched to a gene. The CDR3 region has the DNA TGTGCCAGCAGTTTATATCTGACTAGCGGGGATCCCGAGCAGTACTTC. This sequence encodes CASSLYLTSGDPEQYF.

The rearrangement links TRBV5-1 to TRBJ1-3; D not resolved. Germline loops: CDR1 SGHRS, CDR2 YFSETQ. The CDR3 is 16 residues long. Trimming removed 1 base at V and 0 bases at J, with 11 bases between. CDR3 sequence: CASSLKVASSGNTIYF. CDR3 DNA: TGCGCCAGCAGCTTGAAGGTAGCGAGCTCTGGAAACACCATATATTTT.

The chain links TRBV28 to TRBJ2-1; 12 nucleotides line up with TRBD2. Germline V gives CDR1 MDHEN, CDR2 SYDVKM. This CDR3 has 14 amino acids. Trimming cost V 8 bases and J 5 bases; bases outside gene matches: 4. In nucleotides, the CDR3 is TGTGCCAGCCAACTAGCGGGGGGCAACAATGAGCAGTTCTTC. Its protein product is CASQLAGGNNEQFF.

V and J are TRBV10-2 and TRBJ2-3; 9 bases match TRBD2. Trimming cost V 4 bases and J 4 bases; bases outside gene matches: 6. Germline V gives CDR1 WSHSY, CDR2 SAAADI. CDR3 size: 15 residues. This chain's CDR3 is CASSGRGLASDTQYF. The CDR3 DNA reads as TGCGCCAGCAGTGGTCGAGGACTAGCGTCAGATACGCAGTATTTT.

The chain carries TRBV12-5 and TRBJ2-2; possibly TRBD1 for D (6 bases). V dropped 7 bases and J dropped 5 bases, with 17 bases sitting between them. Germline values: CDR1 LGHNT, CDR2 FRNRAP. The CDR3 is made up of 15 amino acids. This CDR3 reads CASATSSQGTGELFF. The DNA of the CDR3 is TGTGCTAGTGCCACCAGCTCTCAGGGGACCGGGGAGCTGTTTTTT.

The chain combines TRBV28 with TRBJ1-1, with 12 bases that match TRBD1. The CDR3 length is 14 residues. Germline CDR1 reads MDHEN; CDR2 reads SYDVKM. J gave up 11 bases and V 5 bases, and 9 bases lay outside the gene matches. Written as DNA, the CDR3 is TGTGCCAGCAGTATCTCCGGGACAGGGGGCACGGCTTTCTTT. Translating gives CASSISGTGGTAFF.